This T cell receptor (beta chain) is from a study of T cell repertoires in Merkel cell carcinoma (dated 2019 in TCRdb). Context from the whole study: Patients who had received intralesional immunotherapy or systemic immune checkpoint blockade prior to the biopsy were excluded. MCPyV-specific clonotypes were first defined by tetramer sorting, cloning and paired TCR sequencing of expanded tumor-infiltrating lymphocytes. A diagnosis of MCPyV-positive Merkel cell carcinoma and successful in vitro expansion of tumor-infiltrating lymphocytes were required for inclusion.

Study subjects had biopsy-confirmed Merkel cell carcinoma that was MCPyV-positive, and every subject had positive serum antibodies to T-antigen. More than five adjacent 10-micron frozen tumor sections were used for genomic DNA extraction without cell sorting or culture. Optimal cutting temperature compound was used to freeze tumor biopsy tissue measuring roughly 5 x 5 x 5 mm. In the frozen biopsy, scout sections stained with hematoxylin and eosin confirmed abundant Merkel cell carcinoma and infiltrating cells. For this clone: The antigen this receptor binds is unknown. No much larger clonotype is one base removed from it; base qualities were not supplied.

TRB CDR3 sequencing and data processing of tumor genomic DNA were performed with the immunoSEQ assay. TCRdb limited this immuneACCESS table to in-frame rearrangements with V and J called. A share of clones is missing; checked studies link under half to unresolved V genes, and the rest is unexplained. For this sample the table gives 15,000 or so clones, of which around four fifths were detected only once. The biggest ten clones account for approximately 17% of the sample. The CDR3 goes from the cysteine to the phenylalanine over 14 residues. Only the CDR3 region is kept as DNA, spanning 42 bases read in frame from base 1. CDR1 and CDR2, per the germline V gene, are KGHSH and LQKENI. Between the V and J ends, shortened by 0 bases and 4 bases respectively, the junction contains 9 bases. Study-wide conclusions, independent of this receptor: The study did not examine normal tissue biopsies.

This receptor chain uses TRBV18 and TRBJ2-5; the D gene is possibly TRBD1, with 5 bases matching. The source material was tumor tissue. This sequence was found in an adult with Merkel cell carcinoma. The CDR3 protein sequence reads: CASSPPAGSETQYF. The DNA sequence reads TGTGCCAGCTCACCACCGGCAGGGTCAGAGACCCAGTACTTC. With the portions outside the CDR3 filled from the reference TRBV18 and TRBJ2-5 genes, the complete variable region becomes NAGVMQNPRHLVRRRGQEARLRCSPMKGHSHVYWYRQLPEEGLKFMVYLQKENIIDESGMPKERFSAEFPKEGPSILRIQQVVRGDSAAYFCASSPPAGSETQYFGPGTRLLVL.